Included here is one T cell receptor (beta chain) sequence, with context. Its antigen is not known. This CDR3 region has 13 residues. CDR1 is ENHRY, CDR2 SYGVKD, per germline. V lost 10 bases and J lost 2, with 14 bases in between. This specimen comes from a study of beta chain features in type 1 diabetes. The overall study: Investigators examined approximately 100,000,000 sorted cells across all samples. The study, taken as a whole, reports: There were fewer insertions and more deletions at the VDJ junctions of type 1 diabetes patients.

The whole isolated RNA underwent reverse transcription, so sequencing captured expressed TCRB transcripts. Data came from immunoSEQ multiplex PCR; TCRdb stores just in-frame clones and leaves some out. The table has 300,000 to 450,000 clones, around 19% seen once. This chain uses TRBV10-3 with TRBJ1-1, with D perhaps TRBD1 (5 bases). The source of this sequence is a woman younger than 30 in good health. Sequencing was done on a sample of naive CD4+ T cells from blood. DNA for the CDR3: TGTGCCACCCTCGGGGGGAGCAACACTGAAGCTTTCTTT. Protein sequence: CATLGGSNTEAFF.